These 29 T cell receptor beta chains share one sample of origin, sequenced in a study of T cells in tuberculosis (dated by TCRdb to 2016 to 2018). PBMC were thawed, rested overnight, stained with a GMM-loaded CD1B tetramer, a Live/Dead dye and anti-CD3, and then sorted on a FACS Aria II. C32 glucose monomycolate purified from Rhodococcus equi was loaded onto CD1B tetramers. Library preparation used the immunoSEQ multiplex PCR assay. TCRdb obtained this table from immuneACCESS and retained in-frame rearrangements with V and J assigned. These tables miss some clones; where compared with another copy, unresolved V genes account for less than half of the shortfall, and the remainder is unexplained. For this sample the table gives 88,000 or so clones, of which approximately 91% were detected only once. Of the sample, 1.5% to 2% falls within the top ten clones. Sequencing was performed on CD1b-GMM tetramer-negative cells sorted from PBMCs. Explained via the paper, the cell subset or site label denotes: T cells not binding CD1B-GMM tetramer, sorted from same donor. These receptors were collected from an adult woman with latent tuberculosis.

The J gene is TRBJ1-5, the V gene TRBV5-6; D is possibly TRBD1 (5 bases). Per germline, CDR1 SGHDT and CDR2 YYEEEE. V lost 4 bases to trimming and J lost 1 base, with 9 bases between them. This CDR3 contains 14 residues. The CDR3 region has the DNA TGTGCCAGCAGCCCTAGGGGAAGCAATCAGCCCCAGCATTTT. Translation: CASSPRGSNQPQHF.

This clone was seen more than once but under ten times. The chain is built from TRBV10-3 and TRBJ2-2; 10 bases fit TRBD1. V trimming: 11 bases; J trimming: 0 bases; junction bases outside the gene matches: 15. This CDR3 region has 18 residues. The germline CDR1 and CDR2 sequences are ENHRY and SYGVKD. Written as DNA, the CDR3 is TGTGCCGTCTGGACAGGGGGTGGGAAAACCGCGAACACCGGGGAGCTGTTTTTT. It is translated as CAVWTGGGKTANTGELFF.

The chain combines TRBV2 with TRBJ1-2, with D possibly being TRBD1 (5 bases). Germline CDR1 is SNHLY and CDR2 is FYNNEI. The germline V and J ends were trimmed by 6 bases and 8 bases, with 16 bases remaining between them. This CDR3 is built from 13 residues. The CDR3 DNA reads as TGTGCCAGCAGGCAATCGTTGGGGGGGGGCTACACCTTC. It translates to CASRQSLGGGYTF.

V usage is TRBV19 and J usage is TRBJ2-6, with 12 bases fitting TRBD1. J gave up 1 base and V 7 bases, and 11 bases lay outside the gene matches. The CDR3 length is 19 residues. Germline V gives CDR1 LNHDA, CDR2 SQIVND (reference sequence). CDR3 coding DNA: TGTGCCAGTAATCCAACCCCGGGACAGGGGGCGTCTGGGGCCAACGTCCTGACTTTC. This translates into CASNPTPGQGASGANVLTF.

The chain recombines TRBV10-3 with TRBJ2-2; D is ambiguous. Trimming cost V 5 bases and J 3 bases, with 7 bases left between them. Germline V gives CDR1 ENHRY, CDR2 SYGVKD. The length of the CDR3 is 13 residues. CDR3 nucleotide sequence: TGTGCCATCAGTCCTGTCTACACCGGGGAGCTGTTTTTT. This sequence encodes CAISPVYTGELFF.

The chain recombines TRBV27 with TRBJ2-5; TRBD2 matches 8 bases. The junction had 5 bases not matched to a gene; V was cut back by 5 bases and J by 6 bases. This CDR3 contains 13 residues. Germline V CDR1 and CDR2: MNHEY, SMNVEV (reference sequence). The DNA for the CDR3 is TGTGCCAGCAGTGAGGGACTAGTAAAGACCCAGTACTTC. Translated, it gives CASSEGLVKTQYF.

The chain has TRBV18 and TRBJ2-3; no firm D call. Germline V gene data show CDR1 as KGHSH and CDR2 as LQKENI. V was clipped by 2 bases and J by 0 bases, with 9 bases between them. The CDR3 is 15 amino acids. The CDR3 DNA is TGTGCCAGCTCACCAAGAGTCGGGAGCACAGATACGCAGTATTTT. Translating gives CASSPRVGSTDTQYF.

The rearrangement uses TRBV7-2 and TRBJ2-1, with D unresolved. The germline V gene has CDR1 SGHTA and CDR2 FQGNSA. V was cut by 1 base and J by 5 bases, with 12 bases left in between. This CDR3 has 15 amino acids. Here the CDR3 reads CASSLVSKRDNEQFF. The CDR3 bases are TGTGCCAGCAGCTTAGTCAGTAAGCGCGACAATGAGCAGTTCTTC.

Only one count was recorded for this clone. V usage is TRBV27 and J usage is TRBJ2-5, with 9 bases identical to TRBD2. Germline values: CDR1 MNHEY, CDR2 SMNVEV (reference sequence). The CDR3 extends over 14 amino acids. J lost 5 bases, V lost 5 bases, and 6 bases had no gene match. The CDR3 sequence is CASSRTSEYETQYF. The CDR3 nucleotides are TGTGCCAGCAGTCGGACTAGCGAGTACGAGACCCAGTACTTC.

The chain employs TRBV11-2 and TRBJ2-5; D is unclear. CDR1 SGHAT and CDR2 FQNNGV come from the germline V gene. The V end lost 0 bases, the J end lost 4 bases, and 6 bases lay between the germline ends. The CDR3 loop spans 13 amino acids. The CDR3 DNA is TGTGCCAGCAGCTTAGAAGCGTTAGAGACCCAGTACTTC. The encoded protein is CASSLEALETQYF.

V and J are TRBV18 and TRBJ1-1; D call uncertain. The CDR3 runs to 14 residues. Germline values: CDR1 KGHSH, CDR2 LQKENI. Between the trimmed V and J ends, which lost 0 bases and 5 bases, there was a span of 10 bases. In DNA form, the CDR3 reads TGTGCCAGCTCACCACCGTTCGTACGGACTGAAGCTTTCTTT. It yields the protein CASSPPFVRTEAFF.

The chain combines TRBV19 with TRBJ2-2; D not certain. This CDR3 spans 16 amino acids. Trimming removed 2 bases from V and 4 bases from J, with 14 bases in between. Germline CDR1 and CDR2: LNHDA and SQIVND (reference sequence). The CDR3 loop reads CASSIKRQLTTGELFF. The CDR3 DNA follows: TGTGCCAGTAGTATAAAGAGGCAGCTAACCACCGGGGAGCTGTTTTTT.

In regard to this clone: The CDR3 ends on some other residue instead of the conserved phenylalanine or tryptophan, so this is likely a read error. The DNA is omitted, as the CDR3 cannot be located on it reliably, and the CDR3 follows TCRdb's listing. The V gene is TRBV28, the J gene TRBJ2-7; the table calls TRBD2, which could not be checked here. CDR1 is MDHEN and CDR2 is SYDVKM in the germline V gene. The CDR3 is 12 amino acids long, termini counted. The CDR3: CASSALVGGALL.

V is TRBV19 and J is TRBJ1-5; D is unclear. This CDR3 has 16 residues. V was trimmed by 1 base and J by 0 bases, leaving 10 bases between them. Germline lookup yields CDR1 LNHDA and CDR2 SQIVND (reference sequence). The CDR3 nucleotides are TGTGCCAGTAGTATAGGTCAGAACCCTAGCAATCAGCCCCAGCATTTT. Its protein product is CASSIGQNPSNQPQHF.

This chain links TRBV7-2 with TRBJ1-2; possible D gene TRBD1, 6 bases. The CDR3 has 12 amino acids. From germline, CDR1 is SGHTA and CDR2 FQGNSA. V dropped 4 bases and J dropped 8 bases, with 11 bases sitting between them. CDR3 loop: CASSSTGYGYTF. The CDR3 DNA reads as TGTGCCAGCAGCTCCACAGGGTACGGCTACACCTTC.

The chain carries TRBV2 and TRBJ1-1; no clear D gene. Trimming left V 7 bases short and J 1 base short, with 10 bases between. This CDR3 spans 13 amino acids. Germline loops: CDR1 SNHLY, CDR2 FYNNEI. The chain's CDR3 is CASIGSPNTEAFF. For the CDR3, the DNA is TGTGCCAGCATTGGGAGCCCGAACACTGAAGCTTTCTTT.

The rearrangement uses TRBV5-1 and TRBJ1-1; TRBD1 aligns across 7 bases. The CDR3 has 14 residues. The germline V gene encodes CDR1 SGHRS and CDR2 YFSETQ. V gave up 3 bases and J gave up 7 bases; unmatched junction bases: 9. This CDR3 is CASSYGQATNEAFF. CDR3 in DNA: TGCGCCAGCAGCTATGGACAGGCGACAAATGAAGCTTTCTTT.

A few counts support this clone. The chain couples TRBV10-3 to TRBJ1-3; TRBD1 agrees at 8 bases. The CDR3 spans 14 residues. The germline CDR1 and CDR2 sequences are ENHRY and SYGVKD. The ends lost 2 bases at V and 8 bases at J; junction bases unmatched: 5. CDR3 region: CAISETGQGHTIYF. As DNA, the CDR3 is TGTGCCATCAGTGAGACAGGACAGGGTCACACCATATATTTT.

Of note for this clone: Distinct nucleotide sequences in the sample also encode this CDR3. V and J are TRBV5-1 and TRBJ2-3; weak D call: TRBD1 (6 bases). Trimming shortened V by 2 bases and J by 2 bases, and 12 bases separated the two germline ends. This CDR3 region has 15 residues. CDR1 and CDR2 from the germline V gene are SGHRS and YFSETQ. CDR3 region: CASSLGGQPTDTQYF. CDR3 sequence (DNA): TGCGCCAGCAGCTTAGGCGGACAGCCCACAGATACGCAGTATTTT. Drawing the rest from reference TRBV5-1 and TRBJ2-3, the complete variable domain is KAGVTQTPRYLIKTRGQQVTLSCSPISGHRSVSWYQQTPGQGLQFLFEYFSETQRNKGNFPGRFSGRQFSNSRSEMNVSTLELGDSALYLCASSLGGQPTDTQYFGPGTRLTVL.

The chain is built from TRBV9 and TRBJ2-3, with D unresolved. Trimming stripped 4 bases from V and 0 bases from J, with 9 bases between. Germline-derived CDR1 and CDR2 are SGDLS and YYNGEE. The CDR3 extends over 14 amino acids. The CDR3 DNA follows: TGTGCCAGCAGCTTCCGACTGAGCACAGATACGCAGTATTTT. Its protein product is CASSFRLSTDTQYF.

This rearrangement joins TRBV5-1 to TRBJ2-7, with D possibly matching TRBD1 (6 bases). The V and J ends lost 5 bases and 0 bases respectively, with 15 bases between them. This CDR3 comprises 15 residues. The germline CDR1 and CDR2 sequences are SGHRS and YFSETQ. The CDR3 nucleotides are TGCGCCAGCAGTCCCGGGACAAGGAGCTCCTACGAGCAGTACTTC. The encoded protein is CASSPGTRSSYEQYF.

CDR3 residues: CASSIQQGVSYGYTF. The CDR3 DNA reads as TGCGCCAGCAGCATCCAACAGGGAGTGAGCTATGGCTACACCTTC. This sequence joins TRBV5-1 and TRBJ1-2, with a possible D match to TRBD1 (6 bases). This CDR3 region has 15 residues. V was shortened by 4 bases and J by 4 bases, with 17 bases between the two germline ends. The germline CDR1 and CDR2 sequences are SGHRS and YFSETQ.

The V call is TRBV5-1, the J call TRBJ1-1; 7 bases match TRBD1. Germline lookup yields CDR1 SGHRS and CDR2 YFSETQ. Unmatched junction bases numbered 15, after V lost 4 bases and J lost 6 bases. CDR3 size: 16 residues. The CDR3 DNA is TGCGCCAGCAGCGCACGAAGGGGGCAGGGAGGCGCTGAAGCTTTCTTT. Translation gives CASSARRGQGGAEAFF.

The CDR3 protein is CASSEASLAGGLGEQFF. The CDR3 DNA follows: TGTGCCAGCAGTGAAGCCAGCCTAGCGGGGGGGCTTGGTGAGCAGTTCTTC. The gene calls are TRBV2 and TRBJ2-1; 12 positions agree with TRBD2. The length of the CDR3 is 17 residues. J gave up 9 bases and V 0 bases, and 9 bases lay outside the gene matches. Germline CDR1 is SNHLY and CDR2 is FYNNEI.

The chain joins TRBV5-1 to TRBJ1-6; 7 bases align to TRBD1. V dropped 4 bases and J dropped 10; count of bases not matched to a gene: 8. The CDR3 is made up of 14 amino acids. CDR1 is SGHRS and CDR2 is YFSETQ in the germline V gene. The CDR3 protein is CASSEGGGNSPLHF. CDR3 nucleotides: TGCGCCAGCAGCGAAGGAGGGGGCAACTCACCCCTCCACTTT.

The chain uses TRBV19 and TRBJ1-1; D ambiguous. Trimming shortened V by 7 bases and J by 4 bases, and 10 bases separated the two germline ends. Germline V gene lookup returns CDR1 LNHDA and CDR2 SQIVND (reference sequence). CDR3 length equals 12 residues. CDR3 amino acids: CASIGRSTEAFF. The CDR3 DNA follows: TGTGCCAGTATAGGTCGGAGCACTGAAGCTTTCTTT.

The chain has TRBV7-9 and TRBJ2-3, with unresolved D. The CDR3 loop spans 12 amino acids. CDR1 and CDR2 (germline): SEHNR, FQNEAQ (reference sequence). V was shortened by 5 bases and J by 4 bases, with 7 bases between the two germline ends. CDR3 bases: TGTGCCAGCAGCCCCAGGCCAGATACGCAGTATTTT. Translated: CASSPRPDTQYF.

The chain recombines TRBV9 with TRBJ2-5; TRBD2 aligns across 13 bases. V lost 3 bases and J lost 2; bases outside the gene matches: 4. Germline loops: CDR1 SGDLS, CDR2 YYNGEE. The CDR3 contains 16 residues. In nucleotides, the CDR3 is TGTGCCAGCAGCGAGGAGGGACTAGCGGGACAAGAGACCCAGTACTTC. Protein product: CASSEEGLAGQETQYF. The entire variable domain, with the rest obtained from reference TRBV9 and TRBJ2-5, is as follows: DSGVTQTPKHLITATGQRVTLRCSPRSGDLSVYWYQQSLDQGLQFLIQYYNGEERAKGNILERFSAQQFPDLHSELNLSSLELGDSALYFCASSEEGLAGQETQYFGPGTRLLVL.

The rearrangement links TRBV19 to TRBJ2-3, with TRBD2 as a possible D gene (6 bases). The CDR3 contains 14 residues. Trimming stripped 6 bases from V and 1 base from J, with 11 bases between. CDR1 and CDR2 (germline): LNHDA, SQIVND (reference sequence). CDR3 sequence (DNA): TGTGCCAGTAGAGTTGGAGGGGGCACAGATACGCAGTATTTT. Translation gives CASRVGGGTDTQYF. Together with reference TRBV19 and TRBJ2-3, the CDR3 gives the full variable domain: DGGITQSPKYLFRKEGQNVTLSCEQNLNHDAMYWYRQDPGQGLRLIYYSQIVNDFQKGDIAEGYSVSREKKESFPLTVTSAQKNPTAFYLCASRVGGGTDTQYFGPGTRLTVL.